Included here is one T cell receptor (beta chain) sequence, with context. What it binds is not known. The data stem from a study of glioma-infiltrating T cells. General study findings and limits: CDR3 overlap between tissue and blood was very small.

TCR alpha and beta CDR3 regions were amplified from RNA using iRepertoire nested multiplex PCR. For one-step reverse transcription and amplification, about 85-400 ng of tissue mRNA or PBMC total RNA was used. TCRdb analysed the multiplex PCR reads with MiXCR anew, one entry per CDR3 protein. Among around 180,000 distinct CDR3 sequences, around 40% were seen once, and the ten largest hold over 4%. Trimming shortened V by 2 bases and J by 3 bases, and 14 bases separated the two germline ends. CDR1 is MNHEY and CDR2 is SVGAGI in the germline V gene. The CDR3 is made up of 16 amino acids. The genes are TRBV6-5 and TRBJ2-1, with D possibly matching TRBD2 (6 bases). The sequenced sample consisted of glioma tissue, nonneoplastic brain tissue, or PBMCs (not recorded which). This TCR was recovered from a human donor with low-grade glioma or glioblastoma, undergoing nonglioma brain surgery, or in good health (not recorded which). The CDR3 nucleotides are TGTGCCAGCAGTTACCGTGGGACTCTTCTCTACAATGAGCAGTTCTTC. This translates into CASSYRGTLLYNEQFF.